The next 14 T cell receptor beta chains were all read from a single sample in a study of T cells in Graves' hyperthyroidism and ophthalmopathy. Authors of the study amplified TCR beta CDR3 regions from RNA transcripts. HTBI primers were used for first-round RT-PCR of the TCR CDR3. TCRdb re-called the multiplex PCR reads with MiXCR, one entry per CDR3 protein. The table includes approximately 400,000 distinct CDR3 sequences, approximately 15% detected once. Sequencing used blood. The receptors shown here come from a woman younger than 35 with Graves' hyperthyroidism that later progressed to Graves' ophthalmopathy.

This clonotype occurred many times. The chain has TRBV27 and TRBJ1-4, with D possibly matching TRBD1 (6 bases). The CDR3 spans 13 residues. V gave up 4 bases and J gave up 10 bases, with 13 bases separating them. Germline assignment: CDR1 MNHEY and CDR2 SMNVEV (reference sequence). CDR3 sequence: CASSSQGKGKLFF. CDR3 DNA: TGTGCCAGCAGTTCTCAGGGGAAAGGAAAACTGTTTTTT.

This clonotype was seen many times. V usage is TRBV28 and J usage is TRBJ2-7; TRBD1 matches 11 bases. The CDR3 extends over 16 amino acids. The germline V gene has CDR1 MDHEN and CDR2 SYDVKM. Trimming removed 4 bases from V and 0 bases from J; junction bases left unmatched: 5. CDR3 coding DNA: TGTGCCAGCAGTTCGGGACAGGGGGACTACTCCTACGAGCAGTACTTC. Its protein is CASSSGQGDYSYEQYF. Full variable domain (outside the CDR3, taken from reference TRBV28 and TRBJ2-7): DVKVTQSSRYLVKRTGEKVFLECVQDMDHENMFWYRQDPGLGLRLIYFSYDVKMKEKGDIPEGYSVSREKKERFSLILESASTNQTSMYLCASSSGQGDYSYEQYFGPGTRLTVT.

The table lists this clonotype with many counts. The CDR3 region is CASRNTGSNTGELFF. CDR3 nucleotides: TGTGCCAGCAGGAACACAGGGTCGAACACCGGGGAGCTGTTTTTT. The chain couples TRBV6-1 to TRBJ2-2; D possibly corresponds to TRBD1 (6 bases). CDR1 MNHNS and CDR2 SASEGT come from the germline V gene. Trimming took off 6 bases at V and 0 bases at J, with 11 bases between the two ends. The CDR3 sequence is 15 residues long.

J is TRBJ2-3 and V is TRBV6-2 or TRBV6-3; TRBD2 aligns across 7 bases. The CDR3 length is 15 residues. Losses at the gene ends were 1 base for V and 0 bases for J; bases not matched to a gene: 1. Germline CDR1 reads MNHEY; CDR2 reads SVGEGT. For the CDR3, the DNA is TGTGCCAGCAGTTACTACGGGGGGAGCACAGATACGCAGTATTTT. Its translation is CASSYYGGSTDTQYF.

The V call is TRBV10-3, the J call TRBJ1-2, with 7 bases identical to TRBD1. The CDR3 consists of 13 residues. After removal of 11 bases from V and 4 bases from J, the junction contained 10 bases not matched to a gene. Germline CDR1 ENHRY, CDR2 SYGVKD. The DNA of the CDR3 is TGTGCCCCCTTAGGGGGCTTTGGCTATGGCTACACCTTC. Its protein is CAPLGGFGYGYTF.

J is TRBJ2-5 and V is TRBV7-2; D not certain. The CDR3 runs to 13 residues. V was trimmed by 1 base and J by 10 bases, leaving 13 bases between them. CDR1 is SGHTA and CDR2 is FQGNSA in the germline V gene. The CDR3 sequence: CASSLVARRDQYF. The CDR3 bases are TGTGCCAGCAGCTTAGTGGCTAGAAGGGACCAGTACTTC.

Many counts were recorded for this clonotype. The chain has TRBV2 and TRBJ2-7, with D uncertain. Germline CDR1 and CDR2: SNHLY and FYNNEI. V was cut by 7 bases and J by 3 bases, with 10 bases left in between. The CDR3 has 12 amino acids. CDR3 loop: CASKGSIYEQYF. CDR3 DNA sequence: TGTGCCAGCAAGGGCTCTATCTACGAGCAGTACTTC.

This clonotype occurred many times. This chain links TRBV20-1 with TRBJ2-3; possibly TRBD1 for D (7 bases). This CDR3 is 15 amino acids long. Germline V gene lookup returns CDR1 DFQATT and CDR2 SNEGSKA (reference sequence). With 5 bases removed from V and 4 bases from J, the gap between germline ends came to 19 bases. This CDR3 is CSAGDFLRGADTQYF. CDR3 sequence (DNA): TGCAGTGCTGGCGACTTCCTCAGGGGGGCAGATACGCAGTATTTT.

This clonotype appeared many times. The rearrangement uses TRBV6-1 and TRBJ2-7; D gene uncertain. Trimming shortened V by 5 bases and J by 4 bases, and 15 bases separated the two germline ends. Germline CDR1 MNHNS, CDR2 SASEGT. The CDR3 sequence is 14 residues long. The CDR3 bases are TGTGCCAGCAGTTACAGCCGGCTGGGTTACGAGCAGTACTTC. Its translation is CASSYSRLGYEQYF.

This clonotype was recorded many times. The chain uses TRBV3-1 and TRBJ2-5; 10 bases fit TRBD1. J gave up 2 bases and V 4 bases, and 10 bases lay outside the gene matches. The CDR3 consists of 17 residues. The germline V gene has CDR1 LGHDT and CDR2 YNNKEL (reference sequence). Here the CDR3 DNA reads TGTGCCAGCAGCCCCGGGACAGGGGAGATCCTACAAGAGACCCAGTACTTC. The encoded protein is CASSPGTGEILQETQYF.

There are many counts of this clonotype. The chain combines TRBV7-9 with TRBJ2-3, with 8 bases that match TRBD1. CDR3 length: 16 amino acids. Germline V gives CDR1 SEHNR, CDR2 FQNEAQ (reference sequence). Trimming removed 2 bases from V and 2 bases from J; junction bases left unmatched: 6. CDR3 sequence: CASSLTARGHTDTQYF. CDR3 sequence (DNA): TGTGCCAGCAGCTTAACGGCCAGGGGGCACACAGATACGCAGTATTTT.

This clonotype was seen ten or more times. This CDR3 reads CASSPGLADTGELFF. The CDR3 DNA reads TGTGCCAGCAGCCCGGGACTAGCGGACACCGGGGAGCTGTTTTTT. This rearrangement joins TRBV7-3 to TRBJ2-2, with 11 bases identical to TRBD2. Germline V gene lookup returns CDR1 SGHTA and CDR2 FQGTGA. The CDR3 has 15 amino acids. V lost 5 bases, J lost 3 bases, and 2 bases stayed unmatched.

In its sample, this clonotype was seen a few times. The chain joins TRBV6-1 to TRBJ1-3; 7 bases fit TRBD1. The V and J ends lost 5 bases and 5 bases, in that order; junction bases with no gene match: 6. In germline, CDR1 is MNHNS, CDR2 SASEGT. This CDR3 comprises 14 residues. The CDR3 loop is CASSPRDSRNTIYF. DNA for the CDR3: TGTGCCAGCAGTCCTCGGGACAGTCGAAACACCATATATTTT.

This clonotype occurred many times. V gene TRBV2 combines with J gene TRBJ2-7, with a tentative D call TRBD2 (6 bases). The CDR3 extends over 13 amino acids. Germline assignment: CDR1 SNHLY and CDR2 FYNNEI. V lost 6 bases, J lost 2 bases, and 11 bases lay in between. The CDR3 sequence is CASRIAETYEQYF. The DNA for the CDR3 is TGTGCCAGCAGAATAGCGGAAACCTACGAGCAGTACTTC.